These 4 T cell receptor beta chains originate from one sample sequenced in a study of T cell changes during pregnancy in multiple sclerosis. Produced via immunoSEQ multiplex PCR; TCRdb's table is partial and in-frame only. The data show 40,000 to 45,000 clones, around 89% seen once. Here the sequenced sample was CD4+ T cells from peripheral blood mononuclear cells, taken in the first trimester of pregnancy. Receptors originate from a female donor with multiple sclerosis, enrolled in a pregnancy study.

This chain uses TRBV11-2 with TRBJ2-1; 7 bases align to TRBD2. Per the germline V gene, CDR1 is SGHAT and CDR2 is FQNNGV. The length of the CDR3 is 14 residues. V trimming: 5 bases; J trimming: 9 bases; junction bases outside the gene matches: 10. The CDR3 nucleotides are TGTGCCAGCAGCCCATTAGCGGGTCCCCGTGAGCAGTTCTTC. Amino acid sequence: CASSPLAGPREQFF.

This clone has a single count. The CDR3 nucleotides are TGTGCCAGCAGCCGTCCGGGACAGGAGAATGAAAAACTGTTTTTT. It encodes CASSRPGQENEKLFF. This chain connects TRBV6-5 to TRBJ1-4, with 8 bases matching TRBD1. The germline V gene has CDR1 MNHEY and CDR2 SVGAGI. The J segment lost 5 bases and the V segment lost 6 bases, leaving 8 bases of the junction unmatched. CDR3 length: 15 residues.

The chain uses TRBV7-8 and TRBJ1-2; TRBD1 is a possible D gene (6 bases). The CDR3 sequence is 17 residues long. Germline V gene sequence: CDR1 SGHVS, CDR2 FQNEAQ. Trimming left V 5 bases short and J 4 bases short, with 23 bases between. CDR3 DNA sequence: TGTGCCAGCAGCCCGTCCCCCCTCTCTACAGGGCTCTATGGCTACACCTTC. The encoded protein is CASSPSPLSTGLYGYTF.

This chain connects TRBV7-8 to TRBJ2-3, with 11 bases matching TRBD2. The CDR3 has 16 residues. CDR1 SGHVS and CDR2 FQNEAQ come from the germline V gene. The V and J ends lost 1 base and 5 bases, in that order; junction bases with no gene match: 5. The CDR3 sequence: CASSLVAGGGLDTQYF. Written as DNA, the CDR3 is TGTGCCAGCAGCTTAGTAGCGGGGGGGGGCTTAGATACGCAGTATTTT.